This note documents a single T cell receptor beta chain sequence. Its binding antigen is unknown. No per-base quality is available; no much larger clone lies one base away. The CDR3 spans 14 residues, from the cysteine through the phenylalanine. Just the 42-base CDR3 DNA is kept, in frame starting at base 1. The germline ends are 10 bases apart after V is trimmed by 3 bases and J by 5 bases. According to the germline V gene, CDR1 reads WSHSY and CDR2 reads SAAADI. CD8 naive samples consisted of CD45RO-negative cells that were positively selected for CCR7, yielding a CD45RA+CCR7+ population without TemRA cells. Healthy HIV-negative adults with no recently reported acute infections or vaccinations were included as donors. Every donor was a Caucasian adult living in Nashville, Tennessee, USA. Blood was obtained by leukapheresis, after which PBMCs were separated by Ficoll-Histopaque density gradient centrifugation and cryopreserved in liquid nitrogen vapor phase. Purity and quantity of every magnetically sorted T cell population were checked by analytical flow cytometry. From each sorted fraction, genomic DNA was isolated and quantified by UV absorbance on a Nanodrop 2000c.

This specimen belongs to a study of shared clonotypes between healthy human individuals (dated by TCRdb to 2020 to 2021). Study-level background: A couple of women and a few men aged 18 to 49 years were included in the cohort. For each donor, CD4 naive and CD4 memory were each run on three plates, CD8 naive on two plates, and CD8 memory on one plate. To estimate repertoire size and how much clonotype sharing occurs between individuals, the study deeply sequenced the blood TCR repertoires of five healthy adults. To increase sequencing depth and limit assay-specific biases, TCR repertoire library preparation and sequencing were carried out by different laboratories using diverse techniques. Per donor, leukapheresis produced somewhere between about 0.94 and 8.9 billion PBMCs.

The research as a whole found: Based on pairwise subsampling, the degree of clonotype sharing among donors was expected to be affected by sequencing depth. Larger estimated clonotype richness was generally found for naive subsets than for memory subsets. Because the study included only a small number of donors, the genetic and exposure-history diversity represented was limited. Rarefaction of sorted-subset datasets indicated incomplete sequencing despite the large sequencing depth. Sampling was restricted to blood, and TCR repertoires in tissue are likely to differ from TCR repertoires in blood. Compared with non-shared clonotypes, the clonotypes found in all four sorted-subset donors had higher generation probabilities. About 5% of naive CD4, 3.5% of naive CD8, around 2.3% of memory CD4, and about 0.4% of memory CD8 clonotypes were shared across several donors.

Using the deep immunoSEQ assay, TCR CDR3 regions were amplified from genomic DNA by multiplex PCR. Extracted genomic DNA from each cell subset was spread evenly across all wells of several immunoSEQ 96-well plates, with each plate serving as a replicate. For sorted subsets, approximately 200 ng of genomic DNA, equivalent to around 31,000 T cell genomes, went into each replicate PCR. The purified libraries were quantified using a Qubit 3.0 fluorometer, sized with a Bioanalyzer 2100, and then quantified again using the KAPA Library Quantification kit. Every immunoSEQ 96-well plate was sequenced on a dedicated single-read 150-cycle Illumina NextSeq 550 flow cell. The authors processed their data as follows. Because only junctional sequences without quality scores were contained in the immunoSEQ output, filtering matching that applied to full-length reads could not be performed. Sequences were annotated with PyIR, a Python wrapper for IgBLAST v1.9, using IMGT germline references to assign V/J genes and CDR3. Any read was removed if the V/J assignment was weak (E-value above 1e-6), the CDR3 was missing, or the read contained stop codons, out-of-frame junctions, or ambiguous translated residues. V3J clonotypes were defined as sequences sharing the same inferred V gene, J gene, and CDR3 amino acid sequence. To compute the percentage overlap between repertoires, the number of shared unique clonotypes was divided by the size of the smaller repertoire. RTK rarefaction, the Chao1 estimator, and Recon v2.1 estimates of unobserved clonotypes were used to assess repertoire richness. For all TCRbeta clonotypes obtained by the gDNA method from a handful of donors, generation probabilities were computed with OLGA. The table was pulled from immuneACCESS by TCRdb, which kept in-frame rearrangements only. Such tables lose some clones; where checked, under half of the loss comes from unresolved V genes, and the rest has no known cause. Clonal size and the V and J genes are those of that table, whereas D and trimming came from the DNA. In all, the sample holds millions of clones, and about 95% of those were seen once. The ten biggest clones cover 1.1% of the sample.

The clonotype comes from a man between 18 and 29 years old in good health. Sequences were obtained from naive CD8+ T cells sorted from blood. The sample's cell subset or site, from its label and the paper: CD45RA+CCR7+. The V gene is TRBV10-2 and the J gene is TRBJ2-2, with TRBD2 tentatively as D gene (6 bases match). Here is the DNA: TGCGCCAGCAGTGAAGCGGGTGGGACCGGGGAGCTGTTTTTT. It is translated as CASSEAGGTGELFF.